This TCR beta chain came from a study of cytomegalovirus exposure and HLA in healthy donors. About the study: The same platform was used for the 120 or so validation repertoires as for the roughly 700 first-cohort repertoires, as reported in a later analysis. The study, taken as a whole, reports: Among the CMV-associated chains, a few were confirmed in vitro as specific for CMV antigens. Listed as cytomegalovirus-associated were over 150 TCR beta chains. Diagnosis of cytomegalovirus status made by the classifier reportedly showed high specificity and sensitivity.

The data were produced by immunoSEQ multiplex PCR, yet TCRdb's version contains in-frame clones alone and is incomplete. The table includes approximately 220,000 clones, 87% detected once. The V end was cut by 1 base, the J end by 7 bases, with 11 bases between. The CDR3 covers 15 residues. Germline values: CDR1 LNHNV, CDR2 YYDKDF (reference sequence). Comments on this clone: Its antigen is still unknown.

The chain is built from TRBV15 and TRBJ1-6, with D hard to call. Source material: PBMCs. The receptor's source is a man aged 18 to 30 in good health and CMV-seronegative. The chain's CDR3 is CATSRGRAENSPLHF. In DNA, the CDR3 is TGTGCCACCAGCAGAGGGAGGGCAGAGAATTCACCCCTCCACTTT.